This T cell receptor (beta chain) was documented in a study of Tregs in tolerant kidney transplant recipients. Study observations and caveats: Nucleotide sequences could not be compared across some patients' samples due to primer changes.

The repertoire was sequenced with immunoSEQ multiplex PCR; TCRdb's copy has only in-frame clones and lacks some. Its table records about 48,000 clones. Trimming at V came to 5 bases and at J to 3 bases, leaving 3 bases not matched to a gene. The CDR3 extends over 15 amino acids. Germline CDR1 DFQATT, CDR2 SNEGSKA (reference sequence). A note on this clone: What it binds is not known. The read terminates 3 residues before the CDR3 end, so the remaining end is supplied by the germline J gene.

Sequenced here: CD4+ T cells from blood, sampled before the transplant. The TCR sequence derives from a human donor who received a combined kidney and bone marrow transplant. This chain joins TRBV20-1 and TRBJ2-3; TRBD2 agrees at 15 bases. CDR3 DNA, as far as it was read: TGCAGTGCTCGGACTAGCGGGAGGGGGACAGATACG. It translates to CSARTSGRGTDT. The CDR3 reads in full as CSARTSGRGTDTQYF.